This T cell receptor beta chain came from a study of blood T cell repertoires in COVID-19. Germline assignment: CDR1 LGHNA and CDR2 YNFKEQ. The CDR3 length is 16 residues. Trimming took off 0 bases at V and 4 bases at J, with 13 bases between the two ends. Sequencing used immunoSEQ multiplex PCR; TCRdb keeps in-frame clones, though not all of them. This sample has 250,000 to 300,000 clones, with roughly 89% found just once. Sequenced material: peripheral blood. The V call is TRBV4-2, the J call TRBJ2-1; tentative D call: TRBD2 (5 bases). The clonotype comes from a woman in her thirties or forties who had recovered from COVID-19. Written as DNA, the CDR3 is TGTGCCAGCAGCCAAGATAGTCTAGCAGGTTACAATGAGCAGTTCTTC. Its protein is CASSQDSLAGYNEQFF.